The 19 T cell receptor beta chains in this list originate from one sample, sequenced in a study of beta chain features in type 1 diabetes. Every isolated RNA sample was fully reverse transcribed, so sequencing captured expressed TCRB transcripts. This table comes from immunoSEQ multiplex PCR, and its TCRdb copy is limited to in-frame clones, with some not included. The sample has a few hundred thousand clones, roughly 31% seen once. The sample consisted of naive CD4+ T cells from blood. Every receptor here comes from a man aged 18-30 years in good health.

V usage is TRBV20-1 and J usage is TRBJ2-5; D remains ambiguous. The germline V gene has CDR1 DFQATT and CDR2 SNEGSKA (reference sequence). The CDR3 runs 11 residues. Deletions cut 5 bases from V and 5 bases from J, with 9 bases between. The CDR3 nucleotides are TGCAGTGCTCACTATATGGAGACCCAGTACTTC. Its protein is CSAHYMETQYF.

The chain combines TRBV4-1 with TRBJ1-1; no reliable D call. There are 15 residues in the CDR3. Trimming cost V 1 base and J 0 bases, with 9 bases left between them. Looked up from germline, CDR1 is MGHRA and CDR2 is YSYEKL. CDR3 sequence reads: CASSQVERMNTEAFF. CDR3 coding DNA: TGCGCCAGCAGCCAAGTAGAGAGGATGAACACTGAAGCTTTCTTT.

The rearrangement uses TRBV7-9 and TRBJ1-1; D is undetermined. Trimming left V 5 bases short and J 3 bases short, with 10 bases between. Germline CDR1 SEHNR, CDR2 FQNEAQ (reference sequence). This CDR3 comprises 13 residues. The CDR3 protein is CASSQDTDTEAFF. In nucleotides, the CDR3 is TGTGCCAGCAGCCAGGATACAGACACTGAAGCTTTCTTT.

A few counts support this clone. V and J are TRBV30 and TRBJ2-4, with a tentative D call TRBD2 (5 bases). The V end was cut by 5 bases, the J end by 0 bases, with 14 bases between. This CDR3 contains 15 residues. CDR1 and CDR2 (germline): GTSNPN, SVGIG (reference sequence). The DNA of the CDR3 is TGTGCCTGGGATACCTCTGGGAGAGCCAAAAACATTCAGTACTTC. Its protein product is CAWDTSGRAKNIQYF.

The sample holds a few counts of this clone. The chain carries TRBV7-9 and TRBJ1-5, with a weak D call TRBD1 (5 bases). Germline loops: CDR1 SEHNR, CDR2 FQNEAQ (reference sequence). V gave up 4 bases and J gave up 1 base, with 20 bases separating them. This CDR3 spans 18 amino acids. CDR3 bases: TGTGCCAGCAGCTCACTCCACGGCAGGGCGACGAGCAATCAGCCCCAGCATTTT. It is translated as CASSSLHGRATSNQPQHF.

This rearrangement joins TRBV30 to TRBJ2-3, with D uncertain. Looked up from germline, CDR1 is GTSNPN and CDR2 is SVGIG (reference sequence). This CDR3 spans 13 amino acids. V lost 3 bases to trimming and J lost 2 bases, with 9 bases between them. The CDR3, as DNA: TGTGCCTGGAGATCGGGCCTCACAGATACGCAGTATTTT. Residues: CAWRSGLTDTQYF.

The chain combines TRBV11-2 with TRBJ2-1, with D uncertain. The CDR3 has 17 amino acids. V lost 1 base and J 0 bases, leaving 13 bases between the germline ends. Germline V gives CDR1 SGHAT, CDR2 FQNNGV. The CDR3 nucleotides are TGTGCCAGCAGCTTAGCAATCAGGTCTAGCTCCTACAATGAGCAGTTCTTC. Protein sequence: CASSLAIRSSSYNEQFF. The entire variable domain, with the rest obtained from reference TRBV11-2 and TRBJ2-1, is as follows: EAGVAQSPRYKIIEKRQSVAFWCNPISGHATLYWYQQILGQGPKLLIQFQNNGVVDDSQLPKDRFSAERLKGVDSTLKIQPAKLEDSAVYLCASSLAIRSSSYNEQFFGPGTRLTVL.

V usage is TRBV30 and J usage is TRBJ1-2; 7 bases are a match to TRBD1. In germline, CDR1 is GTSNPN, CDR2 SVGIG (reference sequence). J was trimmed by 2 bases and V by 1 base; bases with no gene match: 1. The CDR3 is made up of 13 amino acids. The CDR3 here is CAWSAGQNYGYTF. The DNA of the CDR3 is TGTGCCTGGAGTGCGGGACAGAACTATGGCTACACCTTC.

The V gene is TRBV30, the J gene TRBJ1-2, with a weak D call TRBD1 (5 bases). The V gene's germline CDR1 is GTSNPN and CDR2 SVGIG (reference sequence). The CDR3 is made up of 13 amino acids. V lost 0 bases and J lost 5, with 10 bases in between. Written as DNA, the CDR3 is TGTGCCTGGAGTGTAATCAGGGATTATGGCTACACCTTC. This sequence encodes CAWSVIRDYGYTF.

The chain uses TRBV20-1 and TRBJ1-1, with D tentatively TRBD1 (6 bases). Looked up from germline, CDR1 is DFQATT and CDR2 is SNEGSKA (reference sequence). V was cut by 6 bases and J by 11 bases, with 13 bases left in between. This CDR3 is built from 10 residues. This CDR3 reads CSAMTGGAFF. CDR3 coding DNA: TGCAGTGCCATGACAGGTGGGGCTTTCTTT.

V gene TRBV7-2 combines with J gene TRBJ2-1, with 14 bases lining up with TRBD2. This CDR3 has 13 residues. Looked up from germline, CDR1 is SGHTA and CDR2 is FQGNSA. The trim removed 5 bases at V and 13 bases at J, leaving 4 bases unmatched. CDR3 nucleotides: TGTGCCAGCAGCGAGGGGACTAGCGGGAGTCAGTTCTTC. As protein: CASSEGTSGSQFF. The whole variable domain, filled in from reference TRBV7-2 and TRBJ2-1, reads GAGVSQSPSNKVTEKGKDVELRCDPISGHTALYWYRQSLGQGLEFLIYFQGNSAPDKSGLPSDRFSAERTGGSVSTLTIQRTQQEDSAVYLCASSEGTSGSQFFGPGTRLTVL.

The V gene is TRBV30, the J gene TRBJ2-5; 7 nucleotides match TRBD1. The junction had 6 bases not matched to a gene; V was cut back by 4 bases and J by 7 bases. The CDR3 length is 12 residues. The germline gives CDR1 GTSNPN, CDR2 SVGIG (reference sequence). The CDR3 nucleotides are TGTGCCTGGACTGCAGGGGGTTGGACCCAGTACTTC. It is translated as CAWTAGGWTQYF.

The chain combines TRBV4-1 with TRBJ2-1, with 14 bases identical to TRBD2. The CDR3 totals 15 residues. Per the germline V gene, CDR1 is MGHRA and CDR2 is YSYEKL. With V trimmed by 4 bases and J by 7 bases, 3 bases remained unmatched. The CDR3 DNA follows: TGCGCCAGCAGCCCCGGGACTAGCGGGAGTAATGAGCAGTTCTTC. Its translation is CASSPGTSGSNEQFF.

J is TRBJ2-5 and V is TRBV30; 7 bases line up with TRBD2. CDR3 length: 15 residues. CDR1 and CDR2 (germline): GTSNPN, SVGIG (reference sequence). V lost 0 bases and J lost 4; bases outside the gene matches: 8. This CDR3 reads CAWSVGGSDGETQYF. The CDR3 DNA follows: TGTGCCTGGAGTGTAGGCGGGAGTGATGGAGAGACCCAGTACTTC.

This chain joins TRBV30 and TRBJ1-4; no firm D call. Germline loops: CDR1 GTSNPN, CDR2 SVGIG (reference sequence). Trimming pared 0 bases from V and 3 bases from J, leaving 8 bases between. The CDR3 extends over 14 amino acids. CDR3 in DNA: TGTGCCTGGAGTGTACGACTGTCTAATGAAAAACTGTTTTTT. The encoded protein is CAWSVRLSNEKLFF.

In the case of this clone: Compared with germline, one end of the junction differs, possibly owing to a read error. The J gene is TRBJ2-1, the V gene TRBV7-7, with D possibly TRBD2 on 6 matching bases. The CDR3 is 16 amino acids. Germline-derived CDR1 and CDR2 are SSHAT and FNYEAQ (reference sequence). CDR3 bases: TGTGCTAGCAGCCCATTAGCGGCCAGCTCCTACAATGAGCAGTTCTTC. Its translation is CASSPLAASSYNEQFF.

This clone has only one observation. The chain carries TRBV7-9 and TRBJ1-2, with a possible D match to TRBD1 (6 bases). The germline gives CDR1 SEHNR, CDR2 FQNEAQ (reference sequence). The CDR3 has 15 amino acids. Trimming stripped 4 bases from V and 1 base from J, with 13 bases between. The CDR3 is CASSSNDRINYGYTF. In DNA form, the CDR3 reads TGTGCCAGCAGCTCTAACGACAGGATTAACTATGGCTACACCTTC.

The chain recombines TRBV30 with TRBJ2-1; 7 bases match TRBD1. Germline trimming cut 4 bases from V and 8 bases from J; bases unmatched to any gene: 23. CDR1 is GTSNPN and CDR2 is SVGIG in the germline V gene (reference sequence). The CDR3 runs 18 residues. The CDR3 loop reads CAWTPRNTGTVMLDEQFF. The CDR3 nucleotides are TGTGCCTGGACCCCGAGGAATACCGGGACAGTCATGCTTGATGAGCAGTTCTTC.

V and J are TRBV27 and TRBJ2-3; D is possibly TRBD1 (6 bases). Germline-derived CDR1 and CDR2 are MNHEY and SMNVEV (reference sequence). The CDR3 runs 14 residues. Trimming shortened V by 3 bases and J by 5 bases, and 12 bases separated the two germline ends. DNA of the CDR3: TGTGCCAGCAGTTTCCGGGGACAACGAGATACGCAGTATTTT. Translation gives CASSFRGQRDTQYF.